This entry describes one TCR beta chain. Germline assignment: CDR1 KGHDR and CDR2 SFDVKD. V dropped 2 bases and J dropped 7; count of bases not matched to a gene: 16. The CDR3 has 18 residues. The data stem from a study of blood T cell repertoires in COVID-19. Study-wide context: Some COVID-19 samples were acute and others convalescent; all came from the United States, Italy and Spain. The cDNA or gDNA used as material had been derived from T cells, B-cell-depleted T cells, or PBMCs.

Original processing methods: Cell counts per sample came from amplifying reference gene primers. Assay used: immunoSEQ multiplex PCR; TCRdb lists only in-frame clones, some missing. For V, J and clone size, that table is used; D and trimming come from the DNA. The sample has roughly 63,000 clones, 74% seen once. This sequence was found in a woman of 80 years or more with acute or convalescent COVID-19. The sample consisted of peripheral blood. The chain links TRBV24-1 to TRBJ2-1, with 7 bases matching TRBD1. The DNA of the CDR3 is TGTGCCACCAGTGATTCACGACAGGGTTTGGGTCTTAGTAATGAGCAGTTCTTC. Protein: CATSDSRQGLGLSNEQFF.